These 10 T cell receptor beta chains were all obtained from the same sample, sequenced in a study of CD8 T cells in Susac syndrome. Random hexamers were used to reverse transcribe roughly 0.45 to 1 ug of RNA. Each CDR3 protein is one row after TCRdb ran MiXCR on the immunoSEQ multiplex PCR reads. Altogether 100,000 to 150,000 distinct CDR3 sequences are present, about 94% being singletons, with the ten largest covering roughly 0.087%. Sequences were obtained from CD4+ T cells from PBMCs. Source of these receptors: a human donor in good health.

V and J are TRBV7-2 and TRBJ2-3, with D perhaps TRBD1 (6 bases). Germline CDR1 SGHTA, CDR2 FQGNSA. The CDR3 sequence is 14 residues long. V was shortened by 5 bases and J by 0 bases, with 9 bases between the two germline ends. The CDR3 loop is CASSVDRSTDTQYF. CDR3 nucleotides: TGTGCCAGCAGCGTTGACAGGAGCACAGATACGCAGTATTTT.

The chain combines TRBV7-2 with TRBJ1-1; no reliable D call. CDR3 length: 13 residues. From germline, CDR1 is SGHTA and CDR2 FQGNSA. With 3 bases removed from V and 4 bases from J, the gap between germline ends came to 9 bases. The CDR3: CASSLTLVTEAFF. Written as DNA, the CDR3 is TGTGCCAGCAGCTTGACCCTTGTCACTGAAGCTTTCTTT.

In this sample, this clonotype turned up once. The gene calls are TRBV2 and TRBJ2-3; possibly TRBD1 or TRBD2 for D (6 bases each). CDR1 and CDR2 (germline): SNHLY, FYNNEI. CDR3 length: 16 amino acids. The ends were cut back, 2 bases at V and 1 base at J, with 13 bases in the middle. In nucleotides, the CDR3 is TGTGCCAGCAGTGAACGGTCGAGGGGGGGCACAGATACGCAGTATTTT. Translation gives CASSERSRGGTDTQYF.

V is TRBV5-1 and J is TRBJ1-1, with 7 positions matching TRBD1. The V gene's germline CDR1 is SGHRS and CDR2 YFSETQ. The CDR3 has 14 amino acids. Losses at the gene ends were 3 bases for V and 3 bases for J; bases not matched to a gene: 5. This CDR3 is CASSSTTGDTEAFF. In nucleotides, the CDR3 is TGCGCCAGCAGCTCAACTACAGGGGACACTGAAGCTTTCTTT.

This CDR3 is CASSLEAGAGNTIYF. CDR3 coding DNA: TGTGCCAGCAGCTTAGAGGCGGGAGCTGGAAACACCATATATTTT. The V gene is TRBV7-9, the J gene TRBJ1-3; D uncertain. The CDR3 contains 15 residues. Between the trimmed V and J ends, which lost 1 base and 2 bases, there was a span of 9 bases. The V gene's germline CDR1 is SEHNR and CDR2 FQNEAQ (reference sequence).

The V call is TRBV4-1, the J call TRBJ1-5; no definite D call. The CDR3 has 16 residues. The V gene's germline CDR1 is MGHRA and CDR2 YSYEKL. Deletions cut 4 bases from V and 1 base from J, with 14 bases between. Written as DNA, the CDR3 is TGCGCCAGCAGCCCTCTCTCGATTGGGAGCAATCAGCCCCAGCATTTT. Translated, it gives CASSPLSIGSNQPQHF.

The chain carries TRBV12-3 or TRBV12-4 and TRBJ2-1; the D gene is possibly TRBD2 (6 bases). This CDR3 contains 15 residues. Between the trimmed V and J ends, which lost 6 bases and 3 bases, there was a span of 15 bases. The CDR3 DNA is TGTGCCAGCAGACTTCTAGCGAGTAACTACAATGAGCAGTTCTTC. Protein sequence: CASRLLASNYNEQFF.

The rearrangement joins TRBV23-1 to TRBJ1-4, with D uncertain. TRBV23-1 is given ORF status, its function remaining uncertain. V shed 0 bases and J shed 2 bases, with 19 bases lying between them. This CDR3 has 19 amino acids. The DNA for the CDR3 is TGCGCCAGCAGTCAATCCCAGGATCTACTATCCCGGACTAATGAAAAACTGTTTTTT. This gives the protein CASSQSQDLLSRTNEKLFF.

This chain joins TRBV5-1 and TRBJ2-7, with TRBD1 matching 8 bases. The CDR3 sequence is 16 residues long. Losses at the gene ends were 4 bases for V and 1 base for J; bases not matched to a gene: 10. Germline loops: CDR1 SGHRS, CDR2 YFSETQ. The CDR3 nucleotides are TGCGCCAGCAGCCCCGGACAGGGCCTAGCGTCCTACGAGCAGTACTTC. It specifies CASSPGQGLASYEQYF.

The chain links TRBV2 to TRBJ2-7, with D perhaps TRBD2 (6 bases). Germline V gene sequence: CDR1 SNHLY, CDR2 FYNNEI. There are 12 residues in the CDR3. V was pared by 7 bases and J by 2 bases, with 9 bases between. This chain's CDR3 is CASNGGTYEQYF. Here the CDR3 DNA reads TGTGCCAGCAACGGAGGGACCTACGAGCAGTACTTC.